One T cell receptor (beta chain) is described in this entry. In the source study's methods: Counts of nucleated cells, estimated from reference gene primer amplification, were obtained. This table comes from immunoSEQ multiplex PCR, and its TCRdb copy is limited to in-frame clones, with some not included. V and J calls and clone size are those listed in that table; D and trimming were worked out from the DNA. Found here are about 380,000 clones, 75% to 90% of them singletons; the top ten hold roughly 3.9%. Germline V gene lookup returns CDR1 LNHDA and CDR2 SQIVND (reference sequence). Losses at the gene ends were 3 bases for V and 10 bases for J; bases not matched to a gene: 15. The CDR3 runs 17 residues. This entry belongs to a study of blood T cell repertoires in COVID-19.

V usage is TRBV19 and J usage is TRBJ1-6, with 7 nucleotides matching TRBD1. The sequenced sample consisted of peripheral blood. The clonotype comes from a woman younger than 35 with acute or convalescent COVID-19. The DNA for the CDR3 is TGTGCCAGTAGTATTCGAGTTGGTGGGGGACAGACGTCACCCCTCCACTTT. Translating it yields CASSIRVGGGQTSPLHF. The variable domain in full, with the rest retrieved from reference TRBV19 and TRBJ1-6, is DGGITQSPKYLFRKEGQNVTLSCEQNLNHDAMYWYRQDPGQGLRLIYYSQIVNDFQKGDIAEGYSVSREKKESFPLTVTSAQKNPTAFYLCASSIRVGGGQTSPLHFGNGTRLTVT.